This T cell receptor (beta chain) was recorded in a study of CD8+ T cells in alopecia areata. About the research overall: Twice a day, 5 to 10 mg of oral tofacitinib was administered to treated patients. The SALT score measured affected scalp surface percentage in treated patients. Whole-study results and caveats: Amid tofacitinib therapy, many expanded lesional clones stayed present in scalp and blood. The study found tofacitinib significantly decreased scalp clonality and expanded CD8+ clones among the top 100.

As for treatment: oral pan-JAK inhibitor, 5-10 mg twice daily. The CDR3 is 12 residues long. The germline V and J ends were trimmed by 10 bases and 7 bases, with 11 bases remaining between them. Germline values: CDR1 MNHNS, CDR2 SASEGT. Comment on this clone: Its cognate antigen is unknown.

RNA, once extracted, was reverse transcribed into cDNA for use as the sequencing template. Sequencing was performed with immunoSEQ multiplex PCR; in TCRdb, only in-frame clones are kept and a portion is missing. The sample contains a few hundred thousand clones, over 45% of which appear only once. Sequencing used CD4+ T cells sorted from blood, obtained at roughly week 53, from a patient treated with tofacitinib. The TCR originated in a human donor with alopecia areata. The gene calls are TRBV6-1 and TRBJ1-6; D gene unclear. The CDR3 region has the DNA TGTGCCACGGGAGGGTTGAATTCACCCCTCCACTTT. It specifies CATGGLNSPLHF.